These T cell receptor beta chains were read from a single sample in a study of blood T cell repertoires in COVID-19. Profiling relied on immunoSEQ multiplex PCR, and the TCRdb table lists in-frame clones only, not all of them. The sample contains about 100,000 clones, approximately 84% of which appear only once. The sample consisted of peripheral blood. These receptors all stem from a man younger than 45 in a cohort sampled during active COVID-19. CDR3s leave out the opening cysteine and the closing phenylalanine or tryptophan.

>TRBJ2-2|TRBV11-1
ASSYTGTGELF
>TRBJ1-1|TRBV6-1
ASSEKGIPREGAF
>TRBJ1-5|TRBV28
ASSRGGNQPQH
>TRBJ1-1|TRBV19
ASSGHLNTEAF
>TRBJ2-7|TRBV12-3/TRBV12-4
ASHRDHRYEQY
>TRBJ2-3|TRBV20-1
SASARSPTTRRQY
>TRBJ1-1|TRBV29-1
SVGYRGRRTEAF
>TRBJ2-2|TRBV29-1
SVRTTGELF
>TRBJ2-2|TRBV5-1
ASSLNLGAPYTGELF
>TRBJ2-2|TRBV13
ASSSLGGPPGELF
>TRBJ1-2|TRBV27
ASSYKQGSYGYT
>TRBJ1-5|TRBV27
ASSSQVPSNQPQH
>TRBJ2-5|TRBV7-6
ASSLGGRGEETQY
>TRBJ2-2|TRBV7-9
ASSLVSGNTGELF
>TRBJ1-6|TRBV30
ASTPGVGSPLH
>TRBJ2-5|TRBV5-6
ASSFSGRLNQETQY
>TRBJ1-1|TRBV6-4
ASRLDRGNTEAF
>TRBJ2-3|TRBV7-2
ASSLGGGPTDTQY
>TRBJ1-2|TRBV7-2
ASSLRDRNYGYT
>TRBJ2-1|TRBV24-1
ATSDPRQGFEQF